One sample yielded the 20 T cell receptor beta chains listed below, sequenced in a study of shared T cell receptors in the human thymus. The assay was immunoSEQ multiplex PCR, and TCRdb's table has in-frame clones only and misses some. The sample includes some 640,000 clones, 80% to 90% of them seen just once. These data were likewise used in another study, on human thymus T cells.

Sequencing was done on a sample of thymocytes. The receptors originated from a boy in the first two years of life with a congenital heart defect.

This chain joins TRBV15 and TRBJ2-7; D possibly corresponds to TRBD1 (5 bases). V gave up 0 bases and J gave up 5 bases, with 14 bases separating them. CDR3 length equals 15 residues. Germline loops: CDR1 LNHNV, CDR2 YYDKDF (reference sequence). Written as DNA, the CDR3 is TGTGCCACCAGCAGAGATCGTCCAGGGAAGAACGAGCAGTACTTC. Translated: CATSRDRPGKNEQYF.

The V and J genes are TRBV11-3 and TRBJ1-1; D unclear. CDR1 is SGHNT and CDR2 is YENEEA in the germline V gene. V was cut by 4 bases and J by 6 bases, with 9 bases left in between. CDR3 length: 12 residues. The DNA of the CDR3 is TGTGCCAGCAGCTCCGGTGAGTCTGAAGCTTTCTTT. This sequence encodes CASSSGESEAFF.

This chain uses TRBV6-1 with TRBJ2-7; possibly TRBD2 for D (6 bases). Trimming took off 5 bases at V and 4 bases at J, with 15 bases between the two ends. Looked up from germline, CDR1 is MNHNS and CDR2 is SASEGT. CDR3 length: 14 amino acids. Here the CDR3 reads CASSSRGAIYEQYF. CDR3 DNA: TGTGCCAGCAGTTCGCGGGGTGCCATATACGAGCAGTACTTC.

Here the CDR3 DNA reads TGCGCCAGCAGCTTGGGGACTAGCGGGAGCACCGGGGAGCTGTTTTTT. The encoded protein is CASSLGTSGSTGELFF. The chain is built from TRBV5-1 and TRBJ2-2; 13 bases align to TRBD2. The ends lost 0 bases at V and 4 bases at J; junction bases unmatched: 0. The CDR3 has 16 amino acids. Germline V gene sequence: CDR1 SGHRS, CDR2 YFSETQ.

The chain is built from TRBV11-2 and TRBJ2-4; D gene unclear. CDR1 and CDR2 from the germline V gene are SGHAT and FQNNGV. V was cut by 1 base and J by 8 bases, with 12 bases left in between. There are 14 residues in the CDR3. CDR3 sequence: CASSLGLVDYIQYF. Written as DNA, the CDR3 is TGTGCCAGCAGCTTAGGGCTAGTGGATTACATTCAGTACTTC. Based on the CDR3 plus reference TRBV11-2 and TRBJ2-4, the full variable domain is EAGVAQSPRYKIIEKRQSVAFWCNPISGHATLYWYQQILGQGPKLLIQFQNNGVVDDSQLPKDRFSAERLKGVDSTLKIQPAKLEDSAVYLCASSLGLVDYIQYFGAGTRLSVL.

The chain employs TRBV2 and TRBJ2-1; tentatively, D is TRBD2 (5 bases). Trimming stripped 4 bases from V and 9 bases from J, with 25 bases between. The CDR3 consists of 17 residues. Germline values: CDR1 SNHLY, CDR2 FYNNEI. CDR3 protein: CASSVIKAGKGQVEQFF. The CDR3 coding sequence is TGTGCCAGCAGTGTTATCAAGGCGGGCAAGGGCCAGGTTGAGCAGTTCTTC.

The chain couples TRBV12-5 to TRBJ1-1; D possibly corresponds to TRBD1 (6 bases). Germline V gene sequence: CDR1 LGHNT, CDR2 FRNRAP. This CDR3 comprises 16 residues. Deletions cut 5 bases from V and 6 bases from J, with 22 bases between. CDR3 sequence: CASGTRGRTQDAEAFF. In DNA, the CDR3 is TGTGCTAGTGGTACCAGGGGAAGGACCCAAGACGCTGAAGCTTTCTTT.

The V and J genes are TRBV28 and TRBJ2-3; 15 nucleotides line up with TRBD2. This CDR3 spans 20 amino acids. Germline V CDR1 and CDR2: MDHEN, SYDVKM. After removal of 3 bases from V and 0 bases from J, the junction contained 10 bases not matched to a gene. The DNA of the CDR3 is TGTGCCAGCAGTTTGGTTCCCGGGACTAGCGGGGGGCTCAGCACAGATACGCAGTATTTT. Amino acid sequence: CASSLVPGTSGGLSTDTQYF.

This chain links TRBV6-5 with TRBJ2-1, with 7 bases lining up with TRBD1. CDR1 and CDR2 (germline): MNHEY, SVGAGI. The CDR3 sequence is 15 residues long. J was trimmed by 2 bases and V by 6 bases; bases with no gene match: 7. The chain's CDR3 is CASSDPGQPYNEQFF. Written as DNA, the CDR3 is TGTGCCAGCAGCGACCCGGGACAGCCCTACAATGAGCAGTTCTTC.

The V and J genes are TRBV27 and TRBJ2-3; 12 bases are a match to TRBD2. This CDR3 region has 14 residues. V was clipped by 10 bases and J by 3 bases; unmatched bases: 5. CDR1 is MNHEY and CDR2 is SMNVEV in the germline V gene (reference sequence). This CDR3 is CATHTSGRTDTQYF. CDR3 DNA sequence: TGTGCCACCCATACTAGCGGGAGGACAGATACGCAGTATTTT.

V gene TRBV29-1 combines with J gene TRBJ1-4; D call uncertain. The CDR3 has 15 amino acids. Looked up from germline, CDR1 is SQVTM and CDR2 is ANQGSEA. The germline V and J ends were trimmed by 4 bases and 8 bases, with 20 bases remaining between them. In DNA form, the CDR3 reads TGCAGCGTTGGCCCTGTGGAGAACGGTGCAGAAAAACTGTTTTTT. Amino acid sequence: CSVGPVENGAEKLFF.

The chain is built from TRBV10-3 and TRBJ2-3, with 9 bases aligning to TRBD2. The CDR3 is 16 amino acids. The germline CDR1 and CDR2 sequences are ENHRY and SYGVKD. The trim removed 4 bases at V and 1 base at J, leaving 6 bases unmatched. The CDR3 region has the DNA TGTGCCATCAGTGTCCCCATAGCGGGGGGCACAGATACGCAGTATTTT. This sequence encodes CAISVPIAGGTDTQYF.

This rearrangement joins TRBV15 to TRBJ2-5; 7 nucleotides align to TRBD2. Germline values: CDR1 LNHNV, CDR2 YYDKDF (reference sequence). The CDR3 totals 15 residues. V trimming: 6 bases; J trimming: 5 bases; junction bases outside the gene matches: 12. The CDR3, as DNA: TGTGCCACCAGGGGAGGGACGGGACTTCGTGAGACCCAGTACTTC. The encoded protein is CATRGGTGLRETQYF.

The DNA for the CDR3 is TGTGCCAGCAGCTTAGTAGCCGAGGGGGGGAGAGAGACCCAGTACTTC. As protein: CASSLVAEGGRETQYF. The V call is TRBV7-2, the J call TRBJ2-5; maybe TRBD2 (7 bases). CDR3 size: 16 residues. Germline CDR1 is SGHTA and CDR2 is FQGNSA. Trimming pared 1 base from V and 4 bases from J, leaving 16 bases between. The whole variable domain, filled in from reference TRBV7-2 and TRBJ2-5, reads GAGVSQSPSNKVTEKGKDVELRCDPISGHTALYWYRQSLGQGLEFLIYFQGNSAPDKSGLPSDRFSAERTGGSVSTLTIQRTQQEDSAVYLCASSLVAEGGRETQYFGPGTRLLVL.

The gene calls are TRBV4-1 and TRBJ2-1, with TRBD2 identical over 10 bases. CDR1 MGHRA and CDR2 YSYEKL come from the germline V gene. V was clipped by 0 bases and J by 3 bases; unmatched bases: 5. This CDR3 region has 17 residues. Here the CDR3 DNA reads TGCGCCAGCAGCCAAGATAGAACTAGCGGGATCTACAATGAGCAGTTCTTC. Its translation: CASSQDRTSGIYNEQFF.

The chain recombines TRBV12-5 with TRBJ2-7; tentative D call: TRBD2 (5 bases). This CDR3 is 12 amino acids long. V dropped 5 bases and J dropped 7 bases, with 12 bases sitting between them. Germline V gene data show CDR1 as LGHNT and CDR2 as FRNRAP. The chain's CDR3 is CASGVLLEEQYF. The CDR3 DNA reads TGTGCTAGTGGTGTCCTACTAGAAGAGCAGTACTTC.

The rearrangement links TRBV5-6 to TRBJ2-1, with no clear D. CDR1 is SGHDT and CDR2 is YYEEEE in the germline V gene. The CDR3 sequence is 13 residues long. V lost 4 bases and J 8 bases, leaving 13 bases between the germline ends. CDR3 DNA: TGTGCCAGCAGCCGCTATAAGTATGATGAGCAGTTCTTC. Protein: CASSRYKYDEQFF.

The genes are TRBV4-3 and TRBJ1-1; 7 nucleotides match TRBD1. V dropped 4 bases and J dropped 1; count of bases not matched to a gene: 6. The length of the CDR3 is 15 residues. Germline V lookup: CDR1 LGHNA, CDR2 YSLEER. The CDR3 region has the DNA TGCGCCAGCAGCCGTATACAGGGGAGGAACACTGAAGCTTTCTTT. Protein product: CASSRIQGRNTEAFF.

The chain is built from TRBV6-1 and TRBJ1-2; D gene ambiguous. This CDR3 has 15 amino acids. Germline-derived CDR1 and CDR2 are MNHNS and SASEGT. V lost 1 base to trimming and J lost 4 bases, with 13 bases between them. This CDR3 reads CASSEGRVRVYGYTF. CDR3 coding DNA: TGTGCCAGCAGTGAAGGTCGGGTCCGGGTCTATGGCTACACCTTC.

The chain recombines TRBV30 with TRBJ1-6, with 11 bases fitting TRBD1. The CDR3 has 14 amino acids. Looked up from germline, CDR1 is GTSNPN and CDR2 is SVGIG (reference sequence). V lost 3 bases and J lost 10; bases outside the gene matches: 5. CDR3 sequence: CAWSAGTGGSPLHF. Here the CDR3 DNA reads TGTGCCTGGAGCGCCGGGACAGGGGGATCACCCCTCCACTTT.